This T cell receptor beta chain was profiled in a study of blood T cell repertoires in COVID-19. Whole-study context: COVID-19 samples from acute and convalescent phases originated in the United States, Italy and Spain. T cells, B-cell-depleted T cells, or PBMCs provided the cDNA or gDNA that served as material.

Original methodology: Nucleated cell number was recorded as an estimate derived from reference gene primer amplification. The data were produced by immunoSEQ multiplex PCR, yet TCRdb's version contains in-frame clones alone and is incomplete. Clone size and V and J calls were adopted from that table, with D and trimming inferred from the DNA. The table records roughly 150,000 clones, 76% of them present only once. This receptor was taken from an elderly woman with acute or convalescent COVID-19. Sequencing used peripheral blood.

The CDR3 sequence is CASSSQAGGHQPQHF. In DNA form, the CDR3 reads TGTGCCAGCAGCAGCCAGGCAGGGGGTCATCAGCCCCAGCATTTT. The gene calls are TRBV7-2 and TRBJ1-5; 7 positions match TRBD1. Looked up from germline, CDR1 is SGHTA and CDR2 is FQGNSA. V lost 5 bases and J lost 5; bases outside the gene matches: 9. The length of the CDR3 is 15 residues.